Presented here are 10 T cell receptor beta chains from one specimen sequenced in a study of blood T cell repertoires in COVID-19. Data came from immunoSEQ multiplex PCR; TCRdb stores just in-frame clones and leaves some out. The sample records around 340,000 clones, about 92% being singletons. Input material: peripheral blood. These receptors were obtained from a woman aged 55 to 70 with COVID-19, enrolled during active disease.

The chain recombines TRBV6-5 with TRBJ1-1; no firm D call. V dropped 6 bases and J dropped 1 base, with 6 bases sitting between them. This CDR3 region has 12 residues. Germline-derived CDR1 and CDR2 are MNHEY and SVGAGI. CDR3: CASRPGNTEAFF. DNA of the CDR3: TGTGCCAGCAGACCGGGGAACACTGAAGCTTTCTTT.

The chain carries TRBV5-6 and TRBJ1-5, with 10 bases identical to TRBD1. Germline loops: CDR1 SGHDT, CDR2 YYEEEE. The CDR3 length is 18 residues. The V and J ends lost 4 bases and 3 bases, in that order; junction bases with no gene match: 13. The CDR3 region is CASSDARDRGLDNQPQHF. The CDR3 DNA sequence: TGTGCCAGCAGCGACGCTCGGGACAGGGGACTAGACAATCAGCCCCAGCATTTT. Drawing the rest from reference TRBV5-6 and TRBJ1-5, the complete variable domain is DAGVTQSPTHLIKTRGQQVTLRCSPKSGHDTVSWYQQALGQGPQFIFQYYEEEERQRGNFPDRFSGHQFPNYSSELNVNALLLGDSALYLCASSDARDRGLDNQPQHFGDGTRLSIL.

V usage is TRBV27 and J usage is TRBJ2-7, with 12 bases lining up with TRBD1. Germline-derived CDR1 and CDR2 are MNHEY and SMNVEV (reference sequence). V dropped 1 base and J dropped 6; count of bases not matched to a gene: 4. This CDR3 has 15 amino acids. In DNA, the CDR3 is TGTGCCAGCAGTTTATGGGGACAGGGGGCCTCCGAGCAGTACTTC. It specifies CASSLWGQGASEQYF.

The rearrangement joins TRBV19 to TRBJ1-4; 8 nucleotides match TRBD1. The CDR3 runs 15 residues. Germline V gene lookup returns CDR1 LNHDA and CDR2 SQIVND (reference sequence). V gave up 6 bases and J gave up 8 bases; unmatched junction bases: 11. The CDR3 DNA reads TGTGCCAGTAGGCCCCAGGGGGCGTTAAACGAAAAACTGTTTTTT. Protein sequence: CASRPQGALNEKLFF. Supplemented by reference TRBV19 and TRBJ1-4, the full variable domain reads DGGITQSPKYLFRKEGQNVTLSCEQNLNHDAMYWYRQDPGQGLRLIYYSQIVNDFQKGDIAEGYSVSREKKESFPLTVTSAQKNPTAFYLCASRPQGALNEKLFFGSGTQLSVL.

A note on this clone: The junction differs from germline at one of its ends, possibly a read error. This chain uses TRBV4-1 with TRBJ2-7, with 7 bases fitting TRBD1. CDR3 length equals 14 residues. CDR1 MGHRA and CDR2 YSYEKL come from the germline V gene. The DNA for the CDR3 is TGCGTCAGCTCCCCCGGGGACAGCTCCTACGAGCAGTACTTC. Its translation is CVSSPGDSSYEQYF.

The chain links TRBV29-1 to TRBJ1-2; 9 bases are a match to TRBD1. There are 14 residues in the CDR3. CDR1 is SQVTM, CDR2 ANQGSEA, per germline. Trimming at V came to 5 bases and at J to 6 bases, leaving 10 bases not matched to a gene. CDR3 protein: CSVRPGTGYHGYTF. Written as DNA, the CDR3 is TGCAGCGTTCGTCCCGGGACAGGGTACCATGGCTACACCTTC.

This clone was found once. The chain combines TRBV28 with TRBJ1-2; 8 bases agree with TRBD1. From germline, CDR1 is MDHEN and CDR2 SYDVKM. The J segment lost 4 bases and the V segment lost 5 bases, leaving 9 bases of the junction unmatched. CDR3 size: 15 residues. As DNA, the CDR3 is TGTGCCAGCAGTGCTTCACAGGGGGGGTTCTATGGCTACACCTTC. It encodes CASSASQGGFYGYTF.

CDR3 in amino acids: CASSSDRPYEQYF. CDR3 nucleotides: TGTGCCAGCAGTTCCGACAGGCCCTACGAGCAGTACTTC. The chain has TRBV3-1 (or the pseudogene TRBV3-2) and TRBJ2-7; D may be TRBD1 (6 bases). The CDR3 loop spans 13 amino acids. Germline assignment: CDR1 LGHDT and CDR2 YNNKEL (reference sequence). The germline V and J ends were trimmed by 6 bases and 2 bases, with 11 bases remaining between them.

The J gene is TRBJ2-7, the V gene TRBV3-1 (or the pseudogene TRBV3-2), with D hard to call. Germline loops: CDR1 LGHDT, CDR2 YNNKEL (reference sequence). Trimming took off 5 bases at V and 2 bases at J, with 19 bases between the two ends. The CDR3 loop spans 16 amino acids. The CDR3 sequence: CASSIRLASRTYEQYF. The CDR3 DNA follows: TGTGCCAGCAGCATACGACTGGCTTCCCGGACCTACGAGCAGTACTTC.

Here the CDR3 DNA reads TGTGCCAGCAGCGACAGGGACTTTGAAGCTTTCTTT. Its protein is CASSDRDFEAFF. The rearrangement links TRBV6-5 to TRBJ1-1; 7 positions match TRBD1. Germline CDR1 and CDR2: MNHEY and SVGAGI. The trim removed 6 bases at V and 7 bases at J, leaving 5 bases unmatched. The CDR3 extends over 12 amino acids.